The 26 T cell receptor beta chains given below trace back to one sample, sequenced in a study of T cells and copy number aberrations in small-cell lung cancer. Generated by immunoSEQ multiplex PCR, the TCRdb table keeps only in-frame clones and is missing some. The sample includes about 370 clones, around nine tenths seen only once; the top ten take 3.5% to 4.5%. Sequenced sample: tumor tissue. All receptors derive from an older man with small cell lung cancer.

The chain combines TRBV7-2 with TRBJ1-2, with no clear D. CDR1 and CDR2 (germline): SGHTA, FQGNSA. The V end lost 1 base, the J end lost 6 bases, and 9 bases lay between the germline ends. This CDR3 has 13 residues. The CDR3 spells CASSLDGENGYTF. The CDR3 DNA sequence: TGTGCCAGCAGCTTAGATGGGGAGAATGGCTACACCTTC.

This chain joins TRBV7-2 and TRBJ2-5; D gene unclear. Trimming removed 5 bases at V and 5 bases at J, with 18 bases between. Per germline, CDR1 SGHTA and CDR2 FQGNSA. The CDR3 totals 15 residues. CDR3 in DNA: TGTGCCAGCAGCGCCCACAGACGTCCCCGGGAGACCCAGTACTTC. This sequence encodes CASSAHRRPRETQYF.

The rearrangement links TRBV7-2 to TRBJ2-7, with TRBD2 matching over 7 bases. V dropped 1 base and J dropped 0; count of bases not matched to a gene: 3. Germline CDR1 reads SGHTA; CDR2 reads FQGNSA. The CDR3 length is 15 residues. CDR3: CASSLGGGISYEQYF. The CDR3 nucleotides are TGTGCCAGCAGCTTAGGGGGAGGGATCTCCTACGAGCAGTACTTC.

V and J are TRBV19 and TRBJ1-2; tentative D call: TRBD1 (5 bases). The CDR3 has 15 amino acids. V was shortened by 5 bases and J by 6 bases, with 19 bases between the two germline ends. Germline V gives CDR1 LNHDA, CDR2 SQIVND (reference sequence). The CDR3 reads CASSLSSTAGDGYTF. CDR3 sequence (DNA): TGTGCCAGTAGTCTCTCCTCGACAGCTGGGGATGGCTACACCTTC. Using reference TRBV19 and TRBJ1-2 for the parts outside the CDR3, the full variable domain is DGGITQSPKYLFRKEGQNVTLSCEQNLNHDAMYWYRQDPGQGLRLIYYSQIVNDFQKGDIAEGYSVSREKKESFPLTVTSAQKNPTAFYLCASSLSSTAGDGYTFGSGTRLTVV.

In DNA form, the CDR3 reads TGTGCCAGCACTAGGGACAGGGGCTATAATTCACCCCTCCACTTT. Its protein product is CASTRDRGYNSPLHF. The chain uses TRBV5-4 and TRBJ1-6; 10 bases agree with TRBD1. The CDR3 length is 15 residues. With 6 bases clipped from V and 3 bases from J, the junction kept 3 bases outside the gene matches. Per germline, CDR1 SGHNT and CDR2 YYREEE (reference sequence).

The rearrangement links TRBV30 to TRBJ1-4; D is ambiguous. Germline CDR1 reads GTSNPN; CDR2 reads SVGIG (reference sequence). The CDR3 has 15 residues. The germline V and J ends were trimmed by 7 bases and 5 bases, with 20 bases remaining between them. This CDR3 reads CAYLDDHKTNEKLFF. The CDR3 nucleotides read TGTGCCTACCTGGACGACCATAAGACGAATGAAAAACTGTTTTTT.

This clone was seen just once. The rearrangement joins TRBV5-4 to TRBJ1-4, with 9 bases matching TRBD1. The CDR3 has 16 residues. The germline V gene encodes CDR1 SGHNT and CDR2 YYREEE (reference sequence). Trimming at V came to 4 bases and at J to 7 bases, leaving 11 bases not matched to a gene. DNA of the CDR3: TGTGCCAGCAGCCTGCGAGGACAGGGGACCCGTGAAAAACTGTTTTTT. It encodes CASSLRGQGTREKLFF.

The rearrangement joins TRBV9 to TRBJ1-1; D is uncertain. The CDR3 runs 13 residues. Germline V CDR1 and CDR2: SGDLS, YYNGEE. The germline V and J ends were trimmed by 4 bases and 0 bases, with 7 bases remaining between them. CDR3 region: CASSPTVNTEAFF. DNA for the CDR3: TGTGCCAGCAGCCCGACGGTGAACACTGAAGCTTTCTTT. The full variable domain, in which reference TRBV9 and TRBJ1-1 provide the parts outside the CDR3, is DSGVTQTPKHLITATGQRVTLRCSPRSGDLSVYWYQQSLDQGLQFLIQYYNGEERAKGNILERFSAQQFPDLHSELNLSSLELGDSALYFCASSPTVNTEAFFGQGTRLTVV.

As to this clone: The junction departs from the called germline gene at one end, perhaps through a read error. The chain uses TRBV7-7 and TRBJ2-5; weak D call: TRBD2 (6 bases). Germline CDR1 and CDR2: SSHAT and FNYEAQ (reference sequence). The length of the CDR3 is 15 residues. Here the CDR3 DNA reads TGTGCTAGCAGCTTAGGAGGGGTTGGCCAAGAGACCCAGTACTTC. Translating it yields CASSLGGVGQETQYF.

V is TRBV5-1 and J is TRBJ2-1, with 8 bases identical to TRBD2. The V gene end was trimmed by 0 bases and the J gene end by 7 bases; junction bases not matched to a gene: 12. CDR1 and CDR2 from the germline V gene are SGHRS and YFSETQ. The CDR3 has 17 residues. CDR3 nucleotide sequence: TGCGCCAGCAGCTTGGCGGGGGTTGCGGGAGGTGTGAATGAGCAGTTCTTC. Protein product: CASSLAGVAGGVNEQFF. The complete variable domain, with remaining parts taken from reference TRBV5-1 and TRBJ2-1, reads KAGVTQTPRYLIKTRGQQVTLSCSPISGHRSVSWYQQTPGQGLQFLFEYFSETQRNKGNFPGRFSGRQFSNSRSEMNVSTLELGDSALYLCASSLAGVAGGVNEQFFGPGTRLTVL.

This clone was picked up one time. The V call is TRBV7-2, the J call TRBJ1-1, with D perhaps TRBD1 (5 bases). Germline V gives CDR1 SGHTA, CDR2 FQGNSA. The CDR3 spans 17 residues. Trimming removed 0 bases from V and 0 bases from J, with 14 bases in between. The CDR3 DNA follows: TGTGCCAGCAGCTTAGCGCGATGGGGGTCGGTGAACACTGAAGCTTTCTTT. Translation: CASSLARWGSVNTEAFF.

This clone appeared once. The chain is built from TRBV29-1 and TRBJ2-3; D gene unclear. CDR1 is SQVTM, CDR2 ANQGSEA, per germline. Trimming took off 4 bases at V and 0 bases at J, with 5 bases between the two ends. The length of the CDR3 is 12 residues. CDR3 residues: CSVGRSTDTQYF. The CDR3, as DNA: TGCAGCGTTGGGCGGAGCACAGATACGCAGTATTTT.

This rearrangement joins TRBV5-1 to TRBJ2-2, with no clear D. Germline CDR1 and CDR2: SGHRS and YFSETQ. This CDR3 has 14 residues. Deletions cut 8 bases from V and 2 bases from J, with 13 bases between. CDR3 nucleotide sequence: TGCGCCAGTAAAGTCGGGCTTAACACCGGGGAGCTGTTTTTT. It yields the protein CASKVGLNTGELFF. The full variable domain, completed using reference TRBV5-1 and TRBJ2-2, is KAGVTQTPRYLIKTRGQQVTLSCSPISGHRSVSWYQQTPGQGLQFLFEYFSETQRNKGNFPGRFSGRQFSNSRSEMNVSTLELGDSALYLCASKVGLNTGELFFGEGSRLTVL.

The chain uses TRBV9 and TRBJ2-7; 7 bases align to TRBD2. The V and J ends lost 0 bases and 3 bases, in that order; junction bases with no gene match: 3. Germline V gene sequence: CDR1 SGDLS, CDR2 YYNGEE. The CDR3 covers 14 residues. Written as DNA, the CDR3 is TGTGCCAGCAGCGTAGAAGGGAGGGGCTACGAGCAGTACTTC. The encoded protein is CASSVEGRGYEQYF.

The chain links TRBV4-1 to TRBJ2-7; D not resolved. The CDR3 is made up of 12 amino acids. Germline values: CDR1 MGHRA, CDR2 YSYEKL. Between the trimmed V and J ends, which lost 4 bases and 5 bases, there was a span of 9 bases. CDR3 protein: CASSPRPDEQYF. The CDR3 nucleotides read TGCGCCAGCAGCCCAAGACCCGACGAGCAGTACTTC.

This chain connects TRBV15 to TRBJ2-1; D uncertain. V was trimmed by 5 bases and J by 5 bases, leaving 10 bases between them. Germline values: CDR1 LNHNV, CDR2 YYDKDF (reference sequence). The CDR3 is 13 residues long. The CDR3 DNA follows: TGTGCCACCAGCGACCGACCCGACAATGAGCAGTTCTTC. This encodes CATSDRPDNEQFF. The variable domain in full, completed from reference TRBV15 and TRBJ2-1, reads DAMVIQNPRYQVTQFGKPVTLSCSQTLNHNVMYWYQQKSSQAPKLLFHYYDKDFNNEADTPDNFQSRRPNTSFCFLDIRSPGLGDTAMYLCATSDRPDNEQFFGPGTRLTVL.

This chain connects TRBV13 to TRBJ1-6; TRBD1 matches 8 bases. With 3 bases clipped from V and 10 bases from J, the junction kept 11 bases outside the gene matches. CDR1 PRHDT and CDR2 FYEKMQ come from the germline V gene (reference sequence). CDR3 size: 16 residues. Here the CDR3 reads CASSFRGPLIGSPLHF. The CDR3 region has the DNA TGTGCCAGCAGCTTCAGGGGGCCTCTTATTGGGTCACCCCTCCACTTT.

As concerns this clone: A read error may account for a junction end that differs from germline. The chain combines TRBV9 with TRBJ2-7, with a tentative D call TRBD2 (6 bases). CDR3 length: 14 residues. Germline V lookup: CDR1 SGDLS, CDR2 YYNGEE. The CDR3 loop reads CANSVAAGTYEQYF. DNA for the CDR3: TGTGCCAACAGCGTAGCGGCGGGAACCTACGAGCAGTACTTC.

The V gene is TRBV5-1, the J gene TRBJ2-6; D may be TRBD2 (7 bases). CDR3 size: 16 residues. V dropped 0 bases and J dropped 4 bases, with 11 bases sitting between them. Germline lookup yields CDR1 SGHRS and CDR2 YFSETQ. The CDR3 nucleotides read TGCGCCAGCAGCTTGGCCGGGGGGCTCGGGGCCAACGTCCTGACTTTC. It yields the protein CASSLAGGLGANVLTF.

V and J are TRBV4-3 and TRBJ2-7; 10 bases align to TRBD1. The CDR3 totals 16 residues. Germline CDR1 is LGHNA and CDR2 is YSLEER. The trim removed 6 bases at V and 2 bases at J, leaving 10 bases unmatched. This CDR3 reads CASSPSGTGETYEQYF. CDR3 DNA: TGCGCCAGCAGTCCTTCCGGGACAGGGGAAACCTACGAGCAGTACTTC.

The gene calls are TRBV4-1 and TRBJ2-3; possibly TRBD1 for D (5 bases). Trimming took 2 bases from V and 6 from J, leaving 21 bases between them. The CDR3 totals 17 residues. Per germline, CDR1 MGHRA and CDR2 YSYEKL. In nucleotides, the CDR3 is TGCGCCAGCAGCCAATCCTCCCTTGGGGCATTTTTGGATACGCAGTATTTT. Its protein product is CASSQSSLGAFLDTQYF.

The chain combines TRBV7-2 with TRBJ2-5, with 9 bases aligning to TRBD2. The germline V gene has CDR1 SGHTA and CDR2 FQGNSA. J was trimmed by 4 bases and V by 0 bases; bases with no gene match: 6. The length of the CDR3 is 16 residues. Here the CDR3 reads CASSLAGGRAGETQYF. CDR3 nucleotide sequence: TGTGCCAGCAGCTTAGCGGGCGGGAGGGCCGGAGAGACCCAGTACTTC. The whole variable domain, remainder taken from reference TRBV7-2 and TRBJ2-5, is GAGVSQSPSNKVTEKGKDVELRCDPISGHTALYWYRQSLGQGLEFLIYFQGNSAPDKSGLPSDRFSAERTGGSVSTLTIQRTQQEDSAVYLCASSLAGGRAGETQYFGPGTRLLVL.

The chain has TRBV28 and TRBJ1-5, with TRBD1 matching 9 bases. Germline V gene sequence: CDR1 MDHEN, CDR2 SYDVKM. The CDR3 has 15 residues. The V segment lost 6 bases and the J segment 7 bases; nucleotides outside the gene matches: 10. CDR3 in amino acids: CASRPAQGAWQPQHF. Here the CDR3 DNA reads TGTGCCAGCAGACCAGCACAGGGGGCTTGGCAGCCCCAGCATTTT.

The CDR3 loop reads CASSFGEKLFF. In DNA form, the CDR3 reads TGTGCCAGCAGCTTTGGTGAAAAACTGTTTTTT. The chain couples TRBV5-6 to TRBJ1-4; D not resolved. CDR3 length equals 11 residues. V lost 2 bases to trimming and J lost 7 bases, with 3 bases between them. CDR1 and CDR2 from the germline V gene are SGHDT and YYEEEE. The whole variable domain, filled in from reference TRBV5-6 and TRBJ1-4, reads DAGVTQSPTHLIKTRGQQVTLRCSPKSGHDTVSWYQQALGQGPQFIFQYYEEEERQRGNFPDRFSGHQFPNYSSELNVNALLLGDSALYLCASSFGEKLFFGSGTQLSVL.

The rearrangement links TRBV20-1 to TRBJ1-1; tentative D call: TRBD1 (6 bases). CDR1 and CDR2 (germline): DFQATT, SNEGSKA (reference sequence). The V and J ends lost 3 bases and 8 bases respectively, with 10 bases between them. The CDR3 runs to 11 residues. CDR3 in amino acids: CSARGGGEAFF. CDR3 nucleotide sequence: TGCAGTGCTAGGGGTGGGGGCGAAGCTTTCTTT.

The chain joins TRBV5-4 to TRBJ2-7; 8 positions match TRBD1. Unmatched junction bases numbered 5, after V lost 4 bases and J lost 2 bases. The V gene's germline CDR1 is SGHNT and CDR2 YYREEE (reference sequence). The CDR3 is 14 amino acids. The CDR3 bases are TGTGCCAGCAGCGCCGGACAGGGTACCTACGAGCAGTACTTC. The encoded protein is CASSAGQGTYEQYF.